This T cell receptor (beta chain) comes out of a study of shared clonotypes between healthy human individuals. Study details: CD4 naive and memory got three plates each, CD8 naive two, CD8 memory one.

Germline CDR1 is GTSNPN and CDR2 is SVGIG (reference sequence). The CDR3 sequence is 12 residues long. Trimming took 0 bases from V and 13 from J, leaving 10 bases between them. An even split of each subset's genomic DNA across several immunoSEQ plates was performed. The repertoire was sequenced with immunoSEQ multiplex PCR; TCRdb's copy has only in-frame clones and lacks some. Of some 2,000,000 clones in the sample, approximately 95% were seen once. This receptor was obtained from a man aged 18 to 30 in good health. Sequenced input: naive CD4+ T cells sorted from blood. The subset denotes: CD45RA+ positively selected. The rearrangement joins TRBV30 to TRBJ1-6; D gene ambiguous. CDR3 sequence (DNA): TGTGCCTGGAGTGTATCCCCCCCGCCCCTCCACTTT. It translates to CAWSVSPPPLHF.